This T cell receptor beta chain was retrieved from a study of blood T cell repertoires in COVID-19. Sequencing was performed with immunoSEQ multiplex PCR; in TCRdb, only in-frame clones are kept and a portion is missing. This sample has approximately 200,000 clones, with 70% to 90% found just once. Trimming cost V 3 bases and J 8 bases, with 11 bases left between them. The length of the CDR3 is 13 residues. Germline V lookup: CDR1 SGHTA, CDR2 FQGNSA. This clonotype originated in a young man who had recovered from COVID-19. The sequencing sample was made of PBMCs or T cells enriched from blood (not recorded which). The chain employs TRBV7-2 and TRBJ1-3; D may be TRBD1 (5 bases). CDR3 loop: CASSLGPGYTIYF. CDR3 nucleotides: TGTGCCAGCAGCTTGGGGCCGGGTTACACCATATATTTT.